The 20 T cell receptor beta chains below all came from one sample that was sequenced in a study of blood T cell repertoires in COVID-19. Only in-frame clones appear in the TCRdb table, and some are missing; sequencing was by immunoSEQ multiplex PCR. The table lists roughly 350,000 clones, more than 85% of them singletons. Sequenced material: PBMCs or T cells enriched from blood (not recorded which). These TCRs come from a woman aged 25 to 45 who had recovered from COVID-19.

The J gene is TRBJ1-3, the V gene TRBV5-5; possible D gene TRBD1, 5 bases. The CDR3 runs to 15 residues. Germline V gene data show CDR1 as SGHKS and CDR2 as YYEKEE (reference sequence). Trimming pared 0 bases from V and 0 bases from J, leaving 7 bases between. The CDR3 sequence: CASSLARDSGNTIYF. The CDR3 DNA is TGTGCCAGCAGCTTGGCCAGGGACTCTGGAAACACCATATATTTT.

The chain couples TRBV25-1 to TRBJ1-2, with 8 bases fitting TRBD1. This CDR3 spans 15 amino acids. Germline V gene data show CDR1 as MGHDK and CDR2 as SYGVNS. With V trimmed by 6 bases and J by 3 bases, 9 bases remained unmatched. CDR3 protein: CASREGQGADYGYTF. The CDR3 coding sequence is TGTGCCAGCAGGGAAGGACAGGGCGCAGACTATGGCTACACCTTC.

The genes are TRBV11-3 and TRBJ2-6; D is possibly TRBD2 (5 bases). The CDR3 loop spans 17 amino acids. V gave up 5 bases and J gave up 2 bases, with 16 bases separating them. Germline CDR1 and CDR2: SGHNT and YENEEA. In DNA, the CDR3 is TGTGCCAGCAGCCTGAGCGGAACTAGGACTGGGGCCAACGTCCTGACTTTC. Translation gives CASSLSGTRTGANVLTF.

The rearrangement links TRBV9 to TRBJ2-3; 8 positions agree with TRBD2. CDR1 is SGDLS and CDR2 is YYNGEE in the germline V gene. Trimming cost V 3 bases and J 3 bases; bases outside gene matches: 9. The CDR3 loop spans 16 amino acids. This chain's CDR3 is CASSAVRTSRTDTQYF. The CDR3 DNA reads TGTGCCAGCAGCGCTGTTCGGACTAGCCGTACAGATACGCAGTATTTT.

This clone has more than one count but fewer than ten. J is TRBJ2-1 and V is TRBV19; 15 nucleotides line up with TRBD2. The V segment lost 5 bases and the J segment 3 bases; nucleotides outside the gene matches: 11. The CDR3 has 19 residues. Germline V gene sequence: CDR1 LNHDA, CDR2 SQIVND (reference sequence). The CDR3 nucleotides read TGTGCCAGTAGTGGAGGGGACGGGACTAGCGGGAGGTTCTACAATGAGCAGTTCTTC. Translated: CASSGGDGTSGRFYNEQFF.

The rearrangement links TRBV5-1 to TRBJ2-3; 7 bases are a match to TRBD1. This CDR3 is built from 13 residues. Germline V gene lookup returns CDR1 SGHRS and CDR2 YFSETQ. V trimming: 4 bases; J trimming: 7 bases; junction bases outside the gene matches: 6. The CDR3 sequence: CASSTSQGYTQYF. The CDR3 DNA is TGCGCCAGCAGCACCTCACAGGGGTATACGCAGTATTTT.

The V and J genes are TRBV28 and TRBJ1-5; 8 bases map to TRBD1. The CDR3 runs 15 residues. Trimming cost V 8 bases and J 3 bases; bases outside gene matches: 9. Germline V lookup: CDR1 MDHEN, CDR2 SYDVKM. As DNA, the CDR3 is TGTGCCAGCGGGGGTTGGACAGGGCCCAATCAGCCCCAGCATTTT. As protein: CASGGWTGPNQPQHF.

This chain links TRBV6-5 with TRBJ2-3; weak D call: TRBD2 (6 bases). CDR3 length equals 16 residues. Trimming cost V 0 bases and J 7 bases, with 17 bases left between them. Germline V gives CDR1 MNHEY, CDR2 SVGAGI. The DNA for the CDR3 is TGTGCCAGCAGTTACTCGACGGCACCCGCGGGGTATACGCAGTATTTT. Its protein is CASSYSTAPAGYTQYF.

The CDR3 DNA is TGTGCCAGCAGTTACGGGGGACTTCACACAGATACGCAGTATTTT. Protein sequence: CASSYGGLHTDTQYF. The chain couples TRBV6-5 to TRBJ2-3, with D perhaps matching TRBD2 (6 bases). The CDR3 is 15 amino acids. Germline V CDR1 and CDR2: MNHEY, SVGAGI. Trimming cost V 2 bases and J 2 bases, with 11 bases left between them.

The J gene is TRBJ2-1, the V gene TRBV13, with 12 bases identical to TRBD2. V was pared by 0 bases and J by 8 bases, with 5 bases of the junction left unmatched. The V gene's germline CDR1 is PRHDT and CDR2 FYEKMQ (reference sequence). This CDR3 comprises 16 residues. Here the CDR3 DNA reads TGTGCCAGCAGCTTAGGGACTAGCGGGAGCACCGATGAGCAGTTCTTC. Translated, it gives CASSLGTSGSTDEQFF. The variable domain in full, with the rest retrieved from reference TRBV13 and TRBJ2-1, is AAGVIQSPRHLIKEKRETATLKCYPIPRHDTVYWYQQGPGQDPQFLISFYEKMQSDKGSIPDRFSAQQFSDYHSELNMSSLELGDSALYFCASSLGTSGSTDEQFFGPGTRLTVL.

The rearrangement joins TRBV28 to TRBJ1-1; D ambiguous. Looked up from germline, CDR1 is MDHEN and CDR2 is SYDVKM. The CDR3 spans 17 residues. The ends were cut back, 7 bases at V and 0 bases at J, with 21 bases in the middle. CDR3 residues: CASNKVGRGYVNTEAFF. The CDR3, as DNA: TGTGCCAGCAATAAAGTTGGTCGGGGTTATGTGAACACTGAAGCTTTCTTT.

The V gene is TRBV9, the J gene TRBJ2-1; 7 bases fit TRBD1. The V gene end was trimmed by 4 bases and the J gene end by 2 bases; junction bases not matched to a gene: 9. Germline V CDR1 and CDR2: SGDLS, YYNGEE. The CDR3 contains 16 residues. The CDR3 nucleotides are TGTGCCAGCAGCAAGGACAGGAAAATAACCTACAATGAGCAGTTCTTC. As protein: CASSKDRKITYNEQFF. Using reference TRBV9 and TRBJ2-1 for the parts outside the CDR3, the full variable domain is DSGVTQTPKHLITATGQRVTLRCSPRSGDLSVYWYQQSLDQGLQFLIQYYNGEERAKGNILERFSAQQFPDLHSELNLSSLELGDSALYFCASSKDRKITYNEQFFGPGTRLTVL.

The CDR3 DNA is TGTGCCAGCAGCCACGAGACAGGGGGATACAATGAGCAGTTCTTC. Translation: CASSHETGGYNEQFF. The chain joins TRBV14 to TRBJ2-1, with 9 positions matching TRBD1. Trimming took 3 bases from V and 4 from J; bases not matched to a gene: 4. The CDR3 length is 15 residues. The germline CDR1 and CDR2 sequences are SGHDN and FVKESK.

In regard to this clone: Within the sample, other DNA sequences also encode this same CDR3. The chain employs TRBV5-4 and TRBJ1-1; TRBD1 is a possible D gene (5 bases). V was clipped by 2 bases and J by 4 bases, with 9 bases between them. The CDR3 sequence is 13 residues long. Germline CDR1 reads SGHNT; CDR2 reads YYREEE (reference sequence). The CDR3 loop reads CASSFGGGTEAFF. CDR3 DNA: TGTGCCAGCAGCTTCGGGGGAGGCACTGAAGCTTTCTTT.

CDR3 nucleotides: TGTGCCAGCAGGGGGGCCTATGGCTACACCTTC. This gives the protein CASRGAYGYTF. This chain connects TRBV28 to TRBJ1-2; perhaps TRBD1 as D (6 bases). The CDR3 is 11 amino acids. The germline V gene encodes CDR1 MDHEN and CDR2 SYDVKM. V was pared by 6 bases and J by 4 bases, with 6 bases between.

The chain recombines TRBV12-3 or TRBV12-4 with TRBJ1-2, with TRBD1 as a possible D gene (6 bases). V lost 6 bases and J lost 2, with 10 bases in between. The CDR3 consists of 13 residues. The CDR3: CASSPTGNYGYTF. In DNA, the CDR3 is TGTGCCAGCAGCCCAACAGGGAACTATGGCTACACCTTC.

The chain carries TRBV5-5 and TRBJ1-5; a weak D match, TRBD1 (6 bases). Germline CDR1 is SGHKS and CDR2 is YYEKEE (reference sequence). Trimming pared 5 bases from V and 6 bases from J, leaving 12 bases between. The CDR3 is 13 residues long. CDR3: CASSLQGAQPQHF. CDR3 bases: TGTGCCAGCAGTCTACAGGGAGCTCAGCCCCAGCATTTT. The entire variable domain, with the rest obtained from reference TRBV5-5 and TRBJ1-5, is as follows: DAGVTQSPTHLIKTRGQQVTLRCSPISGHKSVSWYQQVLGQGPQFIFQYYEKEERGRGNFPDRFSARQFPNYSSELNVNALLLGDSALYLCASSLQGAQPQHFGDGTRLSIL.

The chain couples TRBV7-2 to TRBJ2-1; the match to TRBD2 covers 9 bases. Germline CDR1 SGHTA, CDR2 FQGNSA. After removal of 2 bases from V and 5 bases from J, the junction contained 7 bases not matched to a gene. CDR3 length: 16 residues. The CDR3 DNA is TGTGCCAGCAGCTTAAGGATGGCGGGAGGGCACAATGAGCAGTTCTTC. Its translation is CASSLRMAGGHNEQFF.

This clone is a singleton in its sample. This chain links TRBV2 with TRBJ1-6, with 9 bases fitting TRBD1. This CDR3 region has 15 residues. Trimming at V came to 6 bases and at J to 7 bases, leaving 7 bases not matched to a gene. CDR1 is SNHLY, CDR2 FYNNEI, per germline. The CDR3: CASSMPGTGNSPLHF. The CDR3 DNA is TGTGCCAGCAGCATGCCCGGGACAGGGAATTCACCCCTCCACTTT.

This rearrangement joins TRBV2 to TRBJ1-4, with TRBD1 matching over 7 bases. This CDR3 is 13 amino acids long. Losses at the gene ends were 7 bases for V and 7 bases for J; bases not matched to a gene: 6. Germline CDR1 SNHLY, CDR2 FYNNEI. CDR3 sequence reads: CASTTGASEKLFF. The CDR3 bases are TGTGCCAGCACTACAGGGGCTAGTGAAAAACTGTTTTTT.